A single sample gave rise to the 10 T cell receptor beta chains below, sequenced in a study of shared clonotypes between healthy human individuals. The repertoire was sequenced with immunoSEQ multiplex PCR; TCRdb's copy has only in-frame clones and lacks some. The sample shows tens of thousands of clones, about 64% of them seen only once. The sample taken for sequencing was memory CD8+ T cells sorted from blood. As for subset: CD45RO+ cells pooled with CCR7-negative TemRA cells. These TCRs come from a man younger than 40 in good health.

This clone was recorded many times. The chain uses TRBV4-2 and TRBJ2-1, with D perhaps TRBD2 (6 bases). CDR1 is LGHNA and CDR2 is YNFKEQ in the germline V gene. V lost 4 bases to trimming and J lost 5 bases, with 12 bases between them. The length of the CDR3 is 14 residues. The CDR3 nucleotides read TGTGCCAGCAGCCGCAGTGGGGGGAACAATGAGCAGTTCTTC. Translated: CASSRSGGNNEQFF.

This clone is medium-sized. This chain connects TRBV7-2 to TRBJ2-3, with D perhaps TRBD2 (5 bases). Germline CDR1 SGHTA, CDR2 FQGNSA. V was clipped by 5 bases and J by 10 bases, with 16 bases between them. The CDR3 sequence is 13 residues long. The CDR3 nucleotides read TGTGCCAGCAGCCCGACCCCTCGGGGAGCGCAGTATTTT. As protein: CASSPTPRGAQYF.

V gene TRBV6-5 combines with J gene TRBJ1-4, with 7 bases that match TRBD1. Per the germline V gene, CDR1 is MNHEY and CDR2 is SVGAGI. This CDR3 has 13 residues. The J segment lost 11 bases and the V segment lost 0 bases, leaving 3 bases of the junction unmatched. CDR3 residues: CASSYSVQGKLFF. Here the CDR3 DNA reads TGTGCCAGCAGTTACTCGGTACAGGGGAAACTGTTTTTT.

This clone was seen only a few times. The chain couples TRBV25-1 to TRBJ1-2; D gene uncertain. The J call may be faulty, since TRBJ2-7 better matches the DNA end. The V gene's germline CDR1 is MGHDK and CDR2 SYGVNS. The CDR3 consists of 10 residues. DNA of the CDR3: TGTGCCAGCAGTGACCTGATGCAGTACTTC. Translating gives CASSDLMQYF.

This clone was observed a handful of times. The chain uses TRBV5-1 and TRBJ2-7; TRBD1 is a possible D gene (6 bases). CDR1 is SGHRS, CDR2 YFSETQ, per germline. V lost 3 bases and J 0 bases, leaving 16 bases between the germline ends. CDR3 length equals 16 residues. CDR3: CASSSTTGMSSYEQYF. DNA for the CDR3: TGCGCCAGCAGCTCCACTACAGGGATGAGCTCCTACGAGCAGTACTTC.

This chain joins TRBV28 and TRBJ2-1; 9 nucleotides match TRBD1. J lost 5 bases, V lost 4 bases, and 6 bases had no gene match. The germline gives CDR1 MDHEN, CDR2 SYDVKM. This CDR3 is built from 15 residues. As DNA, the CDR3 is TGTGCCAGCAGTTCCCGGGACAGGGCGAACAATGAGCAGTTCTTC. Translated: CASSSRDRANNEQFF.

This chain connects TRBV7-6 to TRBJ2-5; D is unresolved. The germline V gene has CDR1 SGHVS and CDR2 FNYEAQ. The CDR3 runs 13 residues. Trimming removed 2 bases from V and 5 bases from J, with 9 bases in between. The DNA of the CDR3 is TGTGCCAGCAGCTTAACTTTGTTTGAGACCCAGTACTTC. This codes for CASSLTLFETQYF.

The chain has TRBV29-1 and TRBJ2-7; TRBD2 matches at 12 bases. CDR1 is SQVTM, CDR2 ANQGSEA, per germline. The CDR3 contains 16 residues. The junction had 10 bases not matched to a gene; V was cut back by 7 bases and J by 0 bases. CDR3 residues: CSGAGLAGGPSYEQYF. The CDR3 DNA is TGCAGCGGGGCGGGACTAGCGGGCGGACCCTCCTACGAGCAGTACTTC.

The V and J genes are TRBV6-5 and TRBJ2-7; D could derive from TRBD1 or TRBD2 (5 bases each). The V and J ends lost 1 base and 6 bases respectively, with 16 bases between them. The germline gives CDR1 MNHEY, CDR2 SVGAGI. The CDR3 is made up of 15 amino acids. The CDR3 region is CASSYLGQSRGEQYF. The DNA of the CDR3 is TGTGCCAGCAGTTACTTGGGGCAATCGAGGGGCGAGCAGTACTTC.

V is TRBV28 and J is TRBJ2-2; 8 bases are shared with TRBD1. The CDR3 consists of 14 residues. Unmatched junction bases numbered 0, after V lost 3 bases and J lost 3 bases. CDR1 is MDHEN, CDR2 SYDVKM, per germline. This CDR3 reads CASSLTGDTGELFF. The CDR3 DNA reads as TGTGCCAGCAGTTTGACAGGGGACACCGGGGAGCTGTTTTTT. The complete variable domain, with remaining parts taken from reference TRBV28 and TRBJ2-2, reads DVKVTQSSRYLVKRTGEKVFLECVQDMDHENMFWYRQDPGLGLRLIYFSYDVKMKEKGDIPEGYSVSREKKERFSLILESASTNQTSMYLCASSLTGDTGELFFGEGSRLTVL.